The 27 T cell receptor beta chains reported below all come from one sample, sequenced in a study of blood T cell repertoires in COVID-19. Using immunoSEQ multiplex PCR, the repertoire was profiled, and TCRdb retains in-frame clones only, with some absent. The sample lists under 200,000 clones; around 87% were seen once. Sequenced: peripheral blood. The origin of the receptors is a woman in her 70s with COVID-19, enrolled during active disease.

This chain connects TRBV28 to TRBJ1-5; possible D gene TRBD1, 5 bases. This CDR3 is built from 17 residues. V lost 7 bases to trimming and J lost 0 bases, with 19 bases between them. Germline V gives CDR1 MDHEN, CDR2 SYDVKM. DNA for the CDR3: TGTGCCAGCATATACAGTTTAGGGACTACTAGCAATCAGCCCCAGCATTTT. This translates into CASIYSLGTTSNQPQHF. Drawing the rest from reference TRBV28 and TRBJ1-5, the complete variable domain is DVKVTQSSRYLVKRTGEKVFLECVQDMDHENMFWYRQDPGLGLRLIYFSYDVKMKEKGDIPEGYSVSREKKERFSLILESASTNQTSMYLCASIYSLGTTSNQPQHFGDGTRLSIL.

This chain uses TRBV9 with TRBJ2-3, with D possibly being TRBD1 (6 bases). Trimming left V 4 bases short and J 2 bases short, with 8 bases between. The CDR3 has 13 amino acids. Germline values: CDR1 SGDLS, CDR2 YYNGEE. As DNA, the CDR3 is TGTGCCAGCAGCCGGGACACCACAGATACGCAGTATTTT. It is translated as CASSRDTTDTQYF.

The chain couples TRBV19 to TRBJ1-5, with TRBD1 as a possible D gene (6 bases). The germline gives CDR1 LNHDA, CDR2 SQIVND (reference sequence). Trimming pared 9 bases from V and 4 bases from J, leaving 22 bases between. The CDR3 runs to 16 residues. The CDR3 region is CASHAGAQGRNQPQHF. CDR3 bases: TGTGCCAGCCATGCAGGGGCGCAGGGGCGTAATCAGCCCCAGCATTTT.

This chain uses TRBV28 with TRBJ2-4; D possibly corresponds to TRBD2 (6 bases). Germline CDR1 MDHEN, CDR2 SYDVKM. The CDR3 totals 16 residues. V was pared by 8 bases and J by 3 bases, with 20 bases between. CDR3 nucleotide sequence: TGTGCCAGCGAAAACACACCCCAGGGAGGCAAAAACATTCAGTACTTC. Protein sequence: CASENTPQGGKNIQYF. The complete variable domain, with remaining parts taken from reference TRBV28 and TRBJ2-4, reads DVKVTQSSRYLVKRTGEKVFLECVQDMDHENMFWYRQDPGLGLRLIYFSYDVKMKEKGDIPEGYSVSREKKERFSLILESASTNQTSMYLCASENTPQGGKNIQYFGAGTRLSVL.

This clone was observed a single time. The chain uses TRBV28 and TRBJ2-1; TRBD2 matches at 8 bases. After removal of 2 bases from V and 7 bases from J, the junction contained 10 bases not matched to a gene. This CDR3 contains 16 residues. Germline CDR1 MDHEN, CDR2 SYDVKM. The CDR3 nucleotides are TGTGCCAGCAGTTTAGGGGGGACTAGACCTAAGAATGAGCAGTTCTTC. This translates into CASSLGGTRPKNEQFF.

This clone has a single count. V gene TRBV7-3 combines with J gene TRBJ2-1; TRBD1 might be the D (5 bases). V was cut by 5 bases and J by 7 bases, with 18 bases left in between. This CDR3 is built from 15 residues. The germline CDR1 and CDR2 sequences are SGHTA and FQGTGA. The CDR3 region has the DNA TGTGCCAGCAGCGCAACAGGTGGGGCACAGAATGAGCAGTTCTTC. Translated, it gives CASSATGGAQNEQFF.

This clone was seen just once. The chain joins TRBV7-9 to TRBJ1-6; D call uncertain. CDR1 SEHNR and CDR2 FQNEAQ come from the germline V gene (reference sequence). V lost 3 bases, J lost 8 bases, and 11 bases lay in between. The CDR3 consists of 14 residues. The CDR3 region is CASSFSGSDSPLHF. The DNA of the CDR3 is TGTGCCAGCAGCTTTTCTGGGAGTGATTCACCCCTCCACTTT.

The chain is built from TRBV10-2 and TRBJ2-3, with 10 bases matching TRBD2. The germline V gene encodes CDR1 WSHSY and CDR2 SAAADI. The CDR3 is 16 amino acids. Trimming removed 8 bases from V and 0 bases from J; junction bases left unmatched: 8. The CDR3, as DNA: TGCGCCAGCGGGGGACTAGCGAGCTCTAGCACAGATACGCAGTATTTT. This sequence encodes CASGGLASSSTDTQYF.

This sequence joins TRBV5-8 and TRBJ2-1, with TRBD1 identical over 9 bases. Germline V gene data show CDR1 as SGHTS and CDR2 as YDEGEE. There are 16 residues in the CDR3. The V and J ends lost 0 bases and 6 bases, in that order; junction bases with no gene match: 7. As DNA, the CDR3 is TGTGCCAGCAGCTTGGTGGGACAGGGATACGGCAATGAGCAGTTCTTC. Protein sequence: CASSLVGQGYGNEQFF.

The genes are TRBV5-6 and TRBJ1-4, with D hard to call. Germline loops: CDR1 SGHDT, CDR2 YYEEEE. The CDR3 is 12 residues long. V lost 1 base and J 8 bases, leaving 6 bases between the germline ends. CDR3 in amino acids: CASSLLAEKLFF. CDR3 DNA sequence: TGTGCCAGCAGCTTGTTGGCCGAAAAACTGTTTTTT. Using reference TRBV5-6 and TRBJ1-4 for the parts outside the CDR3, the full variable domain is DAGVTQSPTHLIKTRGQQVTLRCSPKSGHDTVSWYQQALGQGPQFIFQYYEEEERQRGNFPDRFSGHQFPNYSSELNVNALLLGDSALYLCASSLLAEKLFFGSGTQLSVL.

This clone has more than one count but fewer than ten. The V call is TRBV9, the J call TRBJ2-6, with 7 bases aligning to TRBD1. CDR1 is SGDLS and CDR2 is YYNGEE in the germline V gene. The CDR3 sequence is 18 residues long. Unmatched junction bases numbered 12, after V lost 5 bases and J lost 1 base. CDR3 nucleotides: TGTGCCAGCAGTCGAGGGGGCCCGATATATTCTGGGGCCAACGTCCTGACTTTC. Translation: CASSRGGPIYSGANVLTF.

This clone was counted at least ten times. The chain couples TRBV11-2 to TRBJ1-1; D is unresolved. The CDR3 has 15 residues. The V gene lost 5 bases and the J gene lost 4 bases, with 17 bases spanning the gap. Germline V gives CDR1 SGHAT, CDR2 FQNNGV. The CDR3 bases are TGTGCCAGCAGCAAAATTGATCAGCGGGGCACTGAAGCTTTCTTT. Amino acids: CASSKIDQRGTEAFF.

V is TRBV5-6 and J is TRBJ1-1, with D possibly matching TRBD1 (6 bases). Germline CDR1 and CDR2: SGHDT and YYEEEE. V dropped 7 bases and J dropped 5 bases, with 21 bases sitting between them. The CDR3 sequence is 15 residues long. CDR3 coding DNA: TGTGCCAGCTTTGAAGAGGGCAGGGGCGTGACTGAAGCTTTCTTT. This encodes CASFEEGRGVTEAFF.

The rearrangement joins TRBV9 to TRBJ1-3; 7 bases agree with TRBD1. J lost 0 bases, V lost 4 bases, and 7 bases had no gene match. Germline-derived CDR1 and CDR2 are SGDLS and YYNGEE. This CDR3 spans 16 amino acids. The CDR3: CASSSQGVSSGNTIYF. The CDR3 DNA follows: TGTGCCAGCAGCTCCCAGGGGGTGAGCTCTGGAAACACCATATATTTT.

This clone came up once. The chain couples TRBV19 to TRBJ2-1, with D possibly matching TRBD2 (7 bases). Per the germline V gene, CDR1 is LNHDA and CDR2 is SQIVND (reference sequence). Between the trimmed V and J ends, which lost 5 bases and 8 bases, there was a span of 19 bases. The CDR3 length is 15 residues. The CDR3 sequence: CASSVSGGASHEQFF. The CDR3 DNA follows: TGTGCCAGTAGTGTAAGTGGGGGGGCCAGTCATGAGCAGTTCTTC.

This clone was counted between two and nine times. The chain has TRBV7-3 and TRBJ2-7; D unclear. The germline V gene encodes CDR1 SGHTA and CDR2 FQGTGA. V gave up 0 bases and J gave up 6 bases, with 9 bases separating them. The CDR3 length is 13 residues. CDR3 coding DNA: TGTGCCAGCAGCTTAACTCTCGCTAGCGAGCAGTACTTC. Protein: CASSLTLASEQYF.

The chain employs TRBV9 and TRBJ1-1; D unresolved. Germline values: CDR1 SGDLS, CDR2 YYNGEE. V was shortened by 4 bases and J by 6 bases, with 16 bases between the two germline ends. This CDR3 has 14 amino acids. The CDR3 bases are TGTGCCAGCAGCCCCCGCGTTGGGCCGCCTGAAGCTTTCTTT. Its protein is CASSPRVGPPEAFF.

This chain joins TRBV3-1 (or the pseudogene TRBV3-2) and TRBJ2-7; no definite D call. Germline CDR1 reads LGHDT; CDR2 reads YNNKEL (reference sequence). V lost 2 bases and J lost 3, with 8 bases in between. The CDR3 consists of 13 residues. CDR3 protein: CASSQSSRYEQYF. CDR3 nucleotide sequence: TGTGCCAGCAGCCAATCCTCCCGCTACGAGCAGTACTTC.

This clone was picked up one time. The chain recombines TRBV9 with TRBJ2-7; 8 bases line up with TRBD2. The CDR3 loop spans 14 amino acids. CDR1 is SGDLS, CDR2 YYNGEE, per germline. The trim removed 6 bases at V and 5 bases at J, leaving 10 bases unmatched. The CDR3 sequence: CASTPGGGLHEQYF. In nucleotides, the CDR3 is TGTGCCAGCACCCCGGGGGGGGGCCTCCACGAGCAGTACTTC.

The chain employs TRBV2 and TRBJ1-1; a possible D gene is TRBD1 (5 bases). The CDR3 covers 14 residues. The ends were cut back, 6 bases at V and 1 base at J, with 12 bases in the middle. The germline V gene has CDR1 SNHLY and CDR2 FYNNEI. CDR3 bases: TGTGCCAGCAGGCTACAGGCTTCGAACACTGAAGCTTTCTTT. Translated, it gives CASRLQASNTEAFF.

The chain employs TRBV12-5 and TRBJ1-5; 8 positions agree with TRBD1. CDR3 length equals 16 residues. Unmatched junction bases numbered 20, after V lost 7 bases and J lost 12 bases. CDR1 LGHNT and CDR2 FRNRAP come from the germline V gene. CDR3 residues: CASDRAGGSIAISQHF. The CDR3, as DNA: TGTGCTAGTGACCGGGCAGGGGGCTCGATAGCAATCAGCCAGCATTTT.

The CDR3 spells CASSFEPRRQGMNTEAFF. CDR3 nucleotides: TGTGCCAGCAGTTTTGAACCCCGGAGACAGGGCATGAACACTGAAGCTTTCTTT. The chain employs TRBV28 and TRBJ1-1, with 7 bases matching TRBD1. The V gene's germline CDR1 is MDHEN and CDR2 SYDVKM. V shed 3 bases and J 0 bases; nucleotides not matched to a gene: 13. CDR3 length: 18 amino acids. Together with reference TRBV28 and TRBJ1-1, the CDR3 gives the full variable domain: DVKVTQSSRYLVKRTGEKVFLECVQDMDHENMFWYRQDPGLGLRLIYFSYDVKMKEKGDIPEGYSVSREKKERFSLILESASTNQTSMYLCASSFEPRRQGMNTEAFFGQGTRLTVV.

The chain links TRBV6-2 or TRBV6-3 to TRBJ1-5, with D unclear. Trimming removed 4 bases at V and 0 bases at J, with 10 bases between. Germline V CDR1 and CDR2: MNHEY, SVGEGT. The CDR3 contains 15 residues. For the CDR3, the DNA is TGTGCCAGCAGTTCCCTGGGCAATAGCAATCAGCCCCAGCATTTT. The encoded protein is CASSSLGNSNQPQHF.

The chain is built from TRBV6-1 and TRBJ1-2, with D perhaps TRBD1 (6 bases). Trimming took off 0 bases at V and 4 bases at J, with 12 bases between the two ends. The CDR3 is 15 amino acids. Germline lookup yields CDR1 MNHNS and CDR2 SASEGT. The CDR3: CASSEAPGEAYGYTF. In nucleotides, the CDR3 is TGTGCCAGCAGTGAAGCGCCAGGGGAAGCCTATGGCTACACCTTC.

This clone appeared a single time. The V gene is TRBV19, the J gene TRBJ1-2; D is unresolved. CDR3 length: 14 residues. The V gene's germline CDR1 is LNHDA and CDR2 SQIVND (reference sequence). Trimming shortened V by 8 bases and J by 2 bases, and 15 bases separated the two germline ends. The CDR3 coding sequence is TGTGCCAGTCGTTTTCGTCGGGAGAACTATGGCTACACCTTC. Translation gives CASRFRRENYGYTF.

This sequence joins TRBV20-1 and TRBJ1-4; TRBD1 matches at 8 bases. CDR1 is DFQATT and CDR2 is SNEGSKA in the germline V gene (reference sequence). The CDR3 is made up of 13 amino acids. The junction had 7 bases not matched to a gene; V was cut back by 3 bases and J by 10 bases. The CDR3 DNA reads as TGCAGTGCTAGTTCAGGGGGCGCGGGAAAACTGTTTTTT. Translation: CSASSGGAGKLFF.

This clone was recorded a few times. The chain employs TRBV3-1 (or the pseudogene TRBV3-2) and TRBJ1-2; D ambiguous. The germline gives CDR1 LGHDT, CDR2 YNNKEL (reference sequence). The CDR3 length is 16 residues. The V end lost 1 base, the J end lost 0 bases, and 12 bases lay between the germline ends. DNA for the CDR3: TGTGCCAGCAGCCAAGGTTTAAGAGACTCTAACTATGGCTACACCTTC. This encodes CASSQGLRDSNYGYTF.